These T cell receptor beta chains were read from a single sample in a study of T cell clonotyping in hematopoietic cell transplantation. TCRdb's copy holds only in-frame clones and misses some; the assay was immunoSEQ multiplex PCR. The table shows about 7,200 clones, with 95% to 96% occurring only once. The sequenced sample was PBMCs, obtained 30 days after allogeneic stem cell transplant. These receptors all stem from a male patient aged 40 to 55 who had an allogeneic stem cell transplant from a related donor, so the T cells may come from the graft donor. Some clones in this sample may be carry-over from other donors' samples. Each CDR3 is given with its conserved first and last residue. Each record gives: CDR3 DNA, CDR3 protein, J gene, clone size, V gene, D gene. The D gene is left open where the match is weak. The size entry is marked missing in some rows and otherwise reads once, few, many or a size class.

CDR3nt: TGTGCCAGCAGCTTATGGTCTAGCGGAAGCACAGATACGCAGTATTTT
CDR3aa: CASSLWSSGSTDTQYF
j_gene: TRBJ2-3
abundance: -
v_gene: TRBV7-3
d_gene: TRBD2

CDR3nt: TGTGCCAGCAGCTTGTGGGGCCGACAGGGGATGAACACTGAAGCTTTCTTT
CDR3aa: CASSLWGRQGMNTEAFF
j_gene: TRBJ1-1
abundance: -
v_gene: TRBV5-8
d_gene: TRBD1

CDR3nt: TGTGCCAGCAGTTTATCACAGGGCGTGGGCGAGCAGTACTTC
CDR3aa: CASSLSQGVGEQYF
j_gene: TRBJ2-7
abundance: -
v_gene: TRBV28
d_gene: -

CDR3nt: TGTAGGGCGGTTGAAGCTTTCTTT
CDR3aa: CRAVEAFF
j_gene: TRBJ1-1
abundance: -
v_gene: TRBV20-1
d_gene: -

CDR3nt: TGTGCCTGGAGTGTACTCCTCACAGATACGCAGTATTTT
CDR3aa: CAWSVLLTDTQYF
j_gene: TRBJ2-3
abundance: -
v_gene: TRBV30
d_gene: -

CDR3nt: TGTGCCAGCAGCTTGTTTAGGCAAGAGACCCAGTACTTC
CDR3aa: CASSLFRQETQYF
j_gene: TRBJ2-5
abundance: -
v_gene: TRBV5-6
d_gene: -

CDR3nt: TGCGCCAGCAGCTTGGTACCGGCCGGGAGCACTGAAGCTTTCTTT
CDR3aa: CASSLVPAGSTEAFF
j_gene: TRBJ1-1
abundance: -
v_gene: TRBV5-1
d_gene: -

CDR3nt: TGTGCCAGCCAAGGGACAACGAACACCGGGGAGCTGTTTTTT
CDR3aa: CASQGTTNTGELFF
j_gene: TRBJ2-2
abundance: -
v_gene: TRBV7-9
d_gene: -

CDR3nt: TGTGCCAGCAGCTTGACAGACACCGGGGAGCTGTTTTTT
CDR3aa: CASSLTDTGELFF
j_gene: TRBJ2-2
abundance: -
v_gene: TRBV5-4
d_gene: -

CDR3nt: TGTGCCAGCAGCGTTAGGCCAAACCTCTCGGGAGGAAACACCATATATTTT
CDR3aa: CASSVRPNLSGGNTIYF
j_gene: TRBJ1-3
abundance: -
v_gene: TRBV9
d_gene: -

CDR3nt: TGTGCCAGCAGTGAATTTCCAGCGGGCGAGCAGTTCTTC
CDR3aa: CASSEFPAGEQFF
j_gene: TRBJ2-1
abundance: -
v_gene: TRBV6-1
d_gene: -

CDR3nt: TGTGCCAGCAGTTACTCGGAGGACGCGGGAGGGCAGTACTTC
CDR3aa: CASSYSEDAGGQYF
j_gene: TRBJ2-7
abundance: -
v_gene: TRBV6-5
d_gene: TRBD2

CDR3nt: TGCAGTGCTAGGGACCAACGGCAGTACTTC
CDR3aa: CSARDQRQYF
j_gene: TRBJ2-7
abundance: -
v_gene: TRBV20-1
d_gene: -

CDR3nt: TGCGCCAGCAGCCTCCATGGCGGTGAAGCTTTCTTT
CDR3aa: CASSLHGGEAFF
j_gene: TRBJ1-1
abundance: -
v_gene: TRBV5-1
d_gene: -

CDR3nt: TGTGCCAGCAGTTACCGCGGAGGCGGGCTTTACAATGAGCAGTTCTTC
CDR3aa: CASSYRGGGLYNEQFF
j_gene: TRBJ2-1
abundance: -
v_gene: TRBV6-5
d_gene: -

CDR3nt: TGTGCCAGCAGCGTAACCCCAGGGACCAACGAGCAGTACTTC
CDR3aa: CASSVTPGTNEQYF
j_gene: TRBJ2-7
abundance: -
v_gene: TRBV9
d_gene: -

CDR3nt: TGTGCCATCAGTGAGTCGTACCGAGATTGGTTCTTC
CDR3aa: CAISESYRDWFF
j_gene: TRBJ2-1
abundance: -
v_gene: TRBV10-3
d_gene: -

CDR3nt: TGTGCCAGCAGCTTAGGGGACAGGCCAGAGACCCAGTACTTC
CDR3aa: CASSLGDRPETQYF
j_gene: TRBJ2-5
abundance: -
v_gene: TRBV11-3
d_gene: TRBD1

CDR3nt: TGTGCCAGCAGGGGCGAGAATAACTATGGCTACACCTTC
CDR3aa: CASRGENNYGYTF
j_gene: TRBJ1-2
abundance: -
v_gene: TRBV6-4
d_gene: -

CDR3nt: TGTGCCAGCAGCTTAAGGTCCGATTGGGGTGAAAAACTGTTTTTT
CDR3aa: CASSLRSDWGEKLFF
j_gene: TRBJ1-4
abundance: -
v_gene: TRBV2
d_gene: -

CDR3nt: TGTGCCTGGAGTTTCCCGGACAGGCTAAATGAAAAACTGTTTTTT
CDR3aa: CAWSFPDRLNEKLFF
j_gene: TRBJ1-4
abundance: -
v_gene: TRBV30
d_gene: TRBD1

CDR3nt: TGCGCCAGCAGCCCGGGGGGTGGAGAGACCCAGTACTTC
CDR3aa: CASSPGGGETQYF
j_gene: TRBJ2-5
abundance: -
v_gene: TRBV5-1
d_gene: TRBD2

CDR3nt: TGTGCCAGCTGGACCGGGACAAGCTTTAACACTGAAGCTTTCTTT
CDR3aa: CASWTGTSFNTEAFF
j_gene: TRBJ1-1
abundance: -
v_gene: TRBV6-5
d_gene: -

CDR3nt: TGTGCTAGTGCTATGGGACTTCAACCATTCCCCCGCGAAGAGACCCAGTACTTC
CDR3aa: CASAMGLQPFPREETQYF
j_gene: TRBJ2-5
abundance: once
v_gene: TRBV12-5
d_gene: -

CDR3nt: TGTGCCAGCAGTCTCCGGGAAAGCCAAACCTACGAGCAGTACTTC
CDR3aa: CASSLRESQTYEQYF
j_gene: TRBJ2-7
abundance: -
v_gene: TRBV27
d_gene: -

CDR3nt: TGCGCCAGCAGCCCCCCACAGGGAAGGGTCGATGGCTACACCTTC
CDR3aa: CASSPPQGRVDGYTF
j_gene: TRBJ1-2
abundance: -
v_gene: TRBV4-1
d_gene: -

CDR3nt: TGCAGCGCCGTGACAGCCCTGAACACCGGGGAGCTGTTTTTT
CDR3aa: CSAVTALNTGELFF
j_gene: TRBJ2-2
abundance: -
v_gene: TRBV29-1
d_gene: -

CDR3nt: TGTGCCAGCAGCCCCCGGGACGACCGCCTGGGCACAGATACGCAGTATTTT
CDR3aa: CASSPRDDRLGTDTQYF
j_gene: TRBJ2-3
abundance: once
v_gene: TRBV11-1
d_gene: -

CDR3nt: TGCGCCAGCAGCCAAGATCAAGCAGGGGGAAAGGAAAAACTGTTTTTT
CDR3aa: CASSQDQAGGKEKLFF
j_gene: TRBJ1-4
abundance: -
v_gene: TRBV4-3
d_gene: TRBD1

CDR3nt: TGTGCCAGCAGCAAGGCCTACGAGCAGTACTTC
CDR3aa: CASSKAYEQYF
j_gene: TRBJ2-7
abundance: -
v_gene: TRBV7-2
d_gene: -

CDR3nt: TGTGCCACCGGGGACAGGGCTAATGAAAAACTGTTTTTT
CDR3aa: CATGDRANEKLFF
j_gene: TRBJ1-4
abundance: -
v_gene: TRBV10-3
d_gene: TRBD1

CDR3nt: TGTGCCAGCAGCCAAGATGTGGCCTCGATTAGGAGGGACACTGAAGCTTTCTTT
CDR3aa: CASSQDVASIRRDTEAFF
j_gene: TRBJ1-1
abundance: -
v_gene: TRBV4-2
d_gene: -

CDR3nt: TGCGCCAGCAGTCAATCATCCGACGCCAGGGGGACTGAAGCTTTCTTT
CDR3aa: CASSQSSDARGTEAFF
j_gene: TRBJ1-1
abundance: -
v_gene: TRBV23-1
d_gene: TRBD1

CDR3nt: TGTGCCAGCAGCCAAACCACTAGCGGGGGGACCTACTACGAGCAGTACTTC
CDR3aa: CASSQTTSGGTYYEQYF
j_gene: TRBJ2-7
abundance: -
v_gene: TRBV4-2
d_gene: TRBD2

CDR3nt: TGTGCCTGGAGTCCAGGGGATACTGAAGCTTTCTTT
CDR3aa: CAWSPGDTEAFF
j_gene: TRBJ1-1
abundance: -
v_gene: TRBV30
d_gene: -

CDR3nt: TGTGCCAGCAGTTACGACTGGATCAATGAGCAGTTCTTC
CDR3aa: CASSYDWINEQFF
j_gene: TRBJ2-1
abundance: -
v_gene: TRBV6-5
d_gene: -

CDR3nt: TGCGCCAGCAGCTCGGGAGGGACAGCCGGCGAGCAGTACTTC
CDR3aa: CASSSGGTAGEQYF
j_gene: TRBJ2-7
abundance: -
v_gene: TRBV5-1
d_gene: -

CDR3nt: TGTGCCAGCAGACCCGGGAGGGAGACCTACGAGCAGTACTTC
CDR3aa: CASRPGRETYEQYF
j_gene: TRBJ2-7
abundance: -
v_gene: TRBV28
d_gene: TRBD2

CDR3nt: TGTGCCAGCACCGACAGGAGCGGGAGTCAGCCCCAGCATTTT
CDR3aa: CASTDRSGSQPQHF
j_gene: TRBJ1-5
abundance: -
v_gene: TRBV6-5
d_gene: -

CDR3nt: TGTGCCAGCAGCATAGATGGACGGGAGGATCCCGGCTATGGCTACACCTTC
CDR3aa: CASSIDGREDPGYGYTF
j_gene: TRBJ1-2
abundance: -
v_gene: TRBV5-4
d_gene: -

CDR3nt: TGTGCCAGCGGGGGTGGGTATAGCTACACCTTC
CDR3aa: CASGGGYSYTF
j_gene: TRBJ1-2
abundance: -
v_gene: TRBV5-4
d_gene: -

CDR3nt: TGTGCCAGCCTGACTAGCGGGGGGGCCAATGAGCAGTTCTTC
CDR3aa: CASLTSGGANEQFF
j_gene: TRBJ2-1
abundance: -
v_gene: TRBV28
d_gene: TRBD2

CDR3nt: TGTGCCAGCAGCTTAATGTCCGGGGGGGAATATGGCTACACCTTC
CDR3aa: CASSLMSGGEYGYTF
j_gene: TRBJ1-2
abundance: -
v_gene: TRBV7-2
d_gene: -

CDR3nt: TGCGCCAGCAGCCAACATCGACTAGTCTACGAGCAGTACTTC
CDR3aa: CASSQHRLVYEQYF
j_gene: TRBJ2-7
abundance: once
v_gene: TRBV4-3
d_gene: -

CDR3nt: TGTGCCAGCAGCTTAGAATGGTCAGGGGAGCAAGCTTTCTTT
CDR3aa: CASSLEWSGEQAFF
j_gene: TRBJ1-1
abundance: -
v_gene: TRBV11-1
d_gene: -

CDR3nt: TGTGCCAGCAGGCTAGCACCGAACACTGAAGCTTTCTTT
CDR3aa: CASRLAPNTEAFF
j_gene: TRBJ1-1
abundance: -
v_gene: TRBV6-5
d_gene: -

CDR3nt: TGCGCCAGCAGCTTGAATCAGGGGGCAGATATTGAAGCTTTCTTT
CDR3aa: CASSLNQGADIEAFF
j_gene: TRBJ1-1
abundance: -
v_gene: TRBV5-1
d_gene: TRBD1

CDR3nt: TGCAGCGTTACTGACCCGAACACTGAAGCTTTCTTT
CDR3aa: CSVTDPNTEAFF
j_gene: TRBJ1-1
abundance: -
v_gene: TRBV29-1
d_gene: -

CDR3nt: TGTGCTAGCAGCTTGGGACAGGGGGGTTACGAGCAGTACTTC
CDR3aa: CASSLGQGGYEQYF
j_gene: TRBJ2-7
abundance: -
v_gene: TRBV7-7
d_gene: TRBD1

CDR3nt: TGTGCCTGGAGTTCGATAAGAAACTACGGCTACACCTTC
CDR3aa: CAWSSIRNYGYTF
j_gene: TRBJ1-2
abundance: -
v_gene: TRBV30
d_gene: -

CDR3nt: TGTGCCTACACCGGGGACCTCTATGGCTACACCTTC
CDR3aa: CAYTGDLYGYTF
j_gene: TRBJ1-2
abundance: -
v_gene: TRBV30
d_gene: -

CDR3nt: TGTGCCAGCAGCTTAGGTATGAGACAGGGCTACACTGAAGCTTTCTTT
CDR3aa: CASSLGMRQGYTEAFF
j_gene: TRBJ1-1
abundance: -
v_gene: TRBV7-2
d_gene: TRBD1